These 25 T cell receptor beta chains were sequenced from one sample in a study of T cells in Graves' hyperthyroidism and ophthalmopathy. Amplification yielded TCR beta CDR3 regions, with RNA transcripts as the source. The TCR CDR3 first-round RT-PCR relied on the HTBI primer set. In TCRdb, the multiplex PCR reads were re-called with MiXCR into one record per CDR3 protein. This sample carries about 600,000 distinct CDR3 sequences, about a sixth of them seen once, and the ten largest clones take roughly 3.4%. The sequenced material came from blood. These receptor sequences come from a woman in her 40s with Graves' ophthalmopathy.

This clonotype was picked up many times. The CDR3 coding sequence is TGTGCCAGCTCGCCCGTCCTCGAGGATTCACCCCTCCACTTT. Protein product: CASSPVLEDSPLHF. The chain is built from TRBV2 and TRBJ1-6; D is undetermined. The CDR3 extends over 14 amino acids. Trimming pared 8 bases from V and 8 bases from J, leaving 16 bases between. CDR1 is SNHLY, CDR2 FYNNEI, per germline.

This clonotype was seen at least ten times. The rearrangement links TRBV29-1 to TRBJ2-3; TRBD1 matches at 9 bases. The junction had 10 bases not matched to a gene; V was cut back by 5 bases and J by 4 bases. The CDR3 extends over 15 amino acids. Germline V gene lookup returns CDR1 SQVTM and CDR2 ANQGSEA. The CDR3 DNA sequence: TGCAGCGTTTCACTCACAGGGGGCATAGCAGATACGCAGTATTTT. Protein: CSVSLTGGIADTQYF.

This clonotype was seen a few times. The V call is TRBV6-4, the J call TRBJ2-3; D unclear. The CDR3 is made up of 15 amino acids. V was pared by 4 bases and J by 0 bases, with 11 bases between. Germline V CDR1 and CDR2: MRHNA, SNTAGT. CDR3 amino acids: CASSGPFSSTDTQYF. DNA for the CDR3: TGTGCCAGCAGTGGCCCCTTTTCTAGCACAGATACGCAGTATTTT.

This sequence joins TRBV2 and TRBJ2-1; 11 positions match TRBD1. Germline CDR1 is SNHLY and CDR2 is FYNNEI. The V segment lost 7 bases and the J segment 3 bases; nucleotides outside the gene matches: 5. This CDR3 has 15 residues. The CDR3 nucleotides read TGTGCCAGCAACCCCGGGACAGGGGGCTACAATGAGCAGTTCTTC. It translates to CASNPGTGGYNEQFF.

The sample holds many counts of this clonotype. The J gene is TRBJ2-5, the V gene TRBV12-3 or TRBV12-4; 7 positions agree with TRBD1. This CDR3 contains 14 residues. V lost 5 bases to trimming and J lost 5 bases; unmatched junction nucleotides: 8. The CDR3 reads CASSVRQGSETQYF. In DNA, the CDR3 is TGTGCCAGCAGTGTTAGACAGGGCAGTGAGACCCAGTACTTC.

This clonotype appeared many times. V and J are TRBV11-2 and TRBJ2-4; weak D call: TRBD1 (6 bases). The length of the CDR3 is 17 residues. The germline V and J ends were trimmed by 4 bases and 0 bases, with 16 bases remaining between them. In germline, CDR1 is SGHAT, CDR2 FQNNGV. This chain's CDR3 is CASSSATGNLAKNIQYF. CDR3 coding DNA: TGTGCCAGCAGCTCCGCGACAGGAAACCTAGCCAAAAACATTCAGTACTTC.

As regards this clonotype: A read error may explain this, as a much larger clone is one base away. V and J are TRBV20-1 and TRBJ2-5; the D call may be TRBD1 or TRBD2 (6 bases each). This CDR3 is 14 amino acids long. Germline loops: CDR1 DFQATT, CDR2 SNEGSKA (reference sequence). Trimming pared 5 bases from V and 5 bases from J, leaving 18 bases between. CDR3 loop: CSAPQTGGRETQYF. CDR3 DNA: TGCAGTGCTCCCCAAACCGGGGGCCGGGAGACCCAGTACTTC.

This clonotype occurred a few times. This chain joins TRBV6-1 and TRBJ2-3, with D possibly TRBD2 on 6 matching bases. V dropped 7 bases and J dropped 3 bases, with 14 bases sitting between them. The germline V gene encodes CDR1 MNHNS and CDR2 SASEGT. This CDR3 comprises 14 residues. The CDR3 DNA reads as TGTGCCAGCAAAGTCGGGAGATGGACAGATACGCAGTATTTT. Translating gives CASKVGRWTDTQYF.

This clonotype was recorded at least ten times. The CDR3 spells CASSFWLAGGNEQFF. As DNA, the CDR3 is TGTGCCAGCAGTTTTTGGCTAGCGGGAGGCAATGAGCAGTTCTTC. The genes are TRBV12-3 or TRBV12-4 and TRBJ2-1; 11 bases fit TRBD2. The CDR3 totals 15 residues. V gave up 3 bases and J gave up 6 bases; unmatched junction bases: 4.

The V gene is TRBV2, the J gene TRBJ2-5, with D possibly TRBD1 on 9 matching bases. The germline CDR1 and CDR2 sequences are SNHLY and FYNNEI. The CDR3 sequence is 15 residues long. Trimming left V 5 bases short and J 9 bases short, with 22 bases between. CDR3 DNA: TGTGCCAGCAGTCCACAGGGGGCCCCGGGGGGGGCCCAGTACTTC. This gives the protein CASSPQGAPGGAQYF.

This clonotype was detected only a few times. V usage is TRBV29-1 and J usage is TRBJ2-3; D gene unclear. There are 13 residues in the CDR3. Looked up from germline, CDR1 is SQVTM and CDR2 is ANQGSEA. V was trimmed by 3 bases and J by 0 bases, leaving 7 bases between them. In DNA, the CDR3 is TGCAGCGTTGATTTGCGGAGCACAGATACGCAGTATTTT. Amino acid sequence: CSVDLRSTDTQYF.

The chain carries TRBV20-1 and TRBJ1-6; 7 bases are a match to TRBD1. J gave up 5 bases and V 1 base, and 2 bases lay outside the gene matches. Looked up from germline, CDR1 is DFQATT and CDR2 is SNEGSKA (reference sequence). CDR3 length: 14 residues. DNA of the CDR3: TGCAGTGCTAGAGGGGACAGAGATAATTCACCCCTCCACTTT. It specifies CSARGDRDNSPLHF.

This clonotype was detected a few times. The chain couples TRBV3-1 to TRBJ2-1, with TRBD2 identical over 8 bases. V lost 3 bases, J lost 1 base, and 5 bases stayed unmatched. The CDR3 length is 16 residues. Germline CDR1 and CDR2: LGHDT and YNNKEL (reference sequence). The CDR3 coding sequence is TGTGCCAGCAGCCAGATAGCGGGAATTTCCTACAATGAGCAGTTCTTC. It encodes CASSQIAGISYNEQFF.

CDR3 DNA: TGTGCCAGCAGGGACCGACAGGGGAGAGGGAACGAGCAGTACTTC. Protein product: CASRDRQGRGNEQYF. The V and J genes are TRBV2 and TRBJ2-7; 8 positions agree with TRBD1. The CDR3 is made up of 15 amino acids. CDR1 is SNHLY, CDR2 FYNNEI, per germline. With V trimmed by 6 bases and J by 5 bases, 12 bases remained unmatched.

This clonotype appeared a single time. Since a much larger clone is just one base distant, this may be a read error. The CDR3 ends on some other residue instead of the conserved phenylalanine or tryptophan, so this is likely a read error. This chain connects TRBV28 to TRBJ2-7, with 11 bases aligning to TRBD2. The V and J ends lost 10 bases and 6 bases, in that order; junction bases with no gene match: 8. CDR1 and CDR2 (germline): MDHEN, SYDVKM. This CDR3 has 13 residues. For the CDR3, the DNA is TGTGCCACCAATAGCGGGAGGGCCCGCGAGCAGTACCTC. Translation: CATNSGRAREQYL.

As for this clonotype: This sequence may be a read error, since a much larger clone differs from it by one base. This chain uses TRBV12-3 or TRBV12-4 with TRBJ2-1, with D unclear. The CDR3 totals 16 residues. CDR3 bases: TGTGCCAGCAGTTCGTCGGATGAGAGCTCCTACACTGAGCAGTTCTTC. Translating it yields CASSSSDESSYTEQFF.

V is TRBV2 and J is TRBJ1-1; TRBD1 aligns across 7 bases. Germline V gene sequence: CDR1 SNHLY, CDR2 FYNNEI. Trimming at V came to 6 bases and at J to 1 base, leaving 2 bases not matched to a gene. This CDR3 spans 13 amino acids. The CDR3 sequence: CASRDRSNTEAFF. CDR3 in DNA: TGTGCCAGCAGGGACAGGTCGAACACTGAAGCTTTCTTT.

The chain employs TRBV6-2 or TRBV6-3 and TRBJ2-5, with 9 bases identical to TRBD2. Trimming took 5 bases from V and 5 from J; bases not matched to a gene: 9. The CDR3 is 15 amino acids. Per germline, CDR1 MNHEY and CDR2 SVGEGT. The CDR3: CASSPTSGRYETQYF. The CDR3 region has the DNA TGTGCCAGCAGTCCCACTAGCGGGCGGTACGAGACCCAGTACTTC.

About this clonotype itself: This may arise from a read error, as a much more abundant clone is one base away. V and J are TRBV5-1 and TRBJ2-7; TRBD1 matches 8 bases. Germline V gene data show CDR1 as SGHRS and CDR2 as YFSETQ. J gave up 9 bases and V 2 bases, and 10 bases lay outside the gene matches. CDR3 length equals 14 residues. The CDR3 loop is CASSLGTGRLGQYF. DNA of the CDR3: TGCGCCAGCAGCTTAGGGACAGGCCGCTTGGGGCAGTACTTC.

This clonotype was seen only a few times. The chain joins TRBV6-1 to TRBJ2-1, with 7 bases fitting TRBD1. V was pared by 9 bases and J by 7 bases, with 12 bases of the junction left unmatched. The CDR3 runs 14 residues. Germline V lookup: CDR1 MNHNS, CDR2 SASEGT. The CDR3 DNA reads TGTGCCAGTCGCTACTTCGACAGGGCTAATGAGCAGTTCTTC. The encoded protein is CASRYFDRANEQFF.

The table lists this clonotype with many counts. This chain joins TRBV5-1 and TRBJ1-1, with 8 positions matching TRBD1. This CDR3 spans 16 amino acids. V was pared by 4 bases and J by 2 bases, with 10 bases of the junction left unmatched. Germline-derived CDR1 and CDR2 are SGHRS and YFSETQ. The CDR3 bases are TGCGCCAGCAGCACGGCCGGGACAGGCGTAAACACTGAAGCTTTCTTT. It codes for CASSTAGTGVNTEAFF.

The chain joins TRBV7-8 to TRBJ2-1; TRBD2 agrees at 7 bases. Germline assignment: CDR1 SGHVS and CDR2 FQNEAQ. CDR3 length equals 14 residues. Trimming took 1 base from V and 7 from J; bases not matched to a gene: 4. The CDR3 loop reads CASSLDSGGNEQFF. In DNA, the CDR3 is TGTGCCAGCAGCTTAGATTCCGGGGGGAATGAGCAGTTCTTC.

In DNA form, the CDR3 reads TGCGCCAGTCTATGGGGGAGATACAATGAGCAGTTCTTC. This codes for CASLWGRYNEQFF. This chain uses TRBV4-1 with TRBJ2-1, with D tentatively TRBD1 or TRBD2 (5 bases each). The V and J ends lost 9 bases and 4 bases respectively, with 13 bases between them. The CDR3 contains 13 residues. CDR1 MGHRA and CDR2 YSYEKL come from the germline V gene.

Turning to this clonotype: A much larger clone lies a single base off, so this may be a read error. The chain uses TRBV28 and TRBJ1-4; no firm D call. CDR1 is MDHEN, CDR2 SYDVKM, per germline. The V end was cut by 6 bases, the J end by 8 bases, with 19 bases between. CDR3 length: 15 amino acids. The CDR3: CASSLGPGRGEKLFF. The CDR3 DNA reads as TGTGCCAGCAGCCTCGGCCCTGGTCGCGGAGAAAAACTGTTTTTT. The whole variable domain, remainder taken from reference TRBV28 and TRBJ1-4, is DVKVTQSSRYLVKRTGEKVFLECVQDMDHENMFWYRQDPGLGLRLIYFSYDVKMKEKGDIPEGYSVSREKKERFSLILESASTNQTSMYLCASSLGPGRGEKLFFGSGTQLSVL.

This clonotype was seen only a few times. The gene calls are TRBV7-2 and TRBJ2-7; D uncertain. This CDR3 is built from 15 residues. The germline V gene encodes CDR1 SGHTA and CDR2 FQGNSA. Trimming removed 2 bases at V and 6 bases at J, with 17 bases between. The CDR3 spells CASSLSSAQLGEQYF. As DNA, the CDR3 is TGTGCCAGCAGCTTATCGTCGGCACAGCTAGGCGAGCAGTACTTC. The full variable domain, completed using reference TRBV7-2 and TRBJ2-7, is GAGVSQSPSNKVTEKGKDVELRCDPISGHTALYWYRQSLGQGLEFLIYFQGNSAPDKSGLPSDRFSAERTGGSVSTLTIQRTQQEDSAVYLCASSLSSAQLGEQYFGPGTRLTVT.